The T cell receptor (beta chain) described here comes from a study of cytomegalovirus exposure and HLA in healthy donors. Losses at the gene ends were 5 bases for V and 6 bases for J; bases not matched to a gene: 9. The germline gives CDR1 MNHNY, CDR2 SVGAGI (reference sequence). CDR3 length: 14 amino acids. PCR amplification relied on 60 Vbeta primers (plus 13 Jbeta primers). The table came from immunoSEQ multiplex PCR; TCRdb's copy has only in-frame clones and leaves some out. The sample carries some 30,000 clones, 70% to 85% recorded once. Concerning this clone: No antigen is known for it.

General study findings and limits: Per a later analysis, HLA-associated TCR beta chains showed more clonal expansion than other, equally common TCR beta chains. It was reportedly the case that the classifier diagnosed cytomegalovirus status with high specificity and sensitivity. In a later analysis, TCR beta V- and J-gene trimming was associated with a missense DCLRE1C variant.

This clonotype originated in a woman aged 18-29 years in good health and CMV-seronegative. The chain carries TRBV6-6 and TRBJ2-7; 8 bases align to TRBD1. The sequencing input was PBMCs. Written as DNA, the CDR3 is TGTGCCAGCAGTCAGACGGGACAGGCTCCCGAGCAGTACTTC. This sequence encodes CASSQTGQAPEQYF.